The present T cell receptor (beta chain) was sequenced within a study of T-cell memory formation after mild COVID-19. General study points: Contracting CD8+ clones were enriched in EMRA, CD4+ mainly in CM and EM.

Remarks on this clonotype: Its specificity is unknown.

Per germline, CDR1 LNHDA and CDR2 SQIVND (reference sequence). The CDR3 covers 15 residues. V gave up 6 bases and J gave up 1 base; unmatched junction bases: 6. TCRdb reprocessed the 5' RACE reads with MiXCR, giving one entry per CDR3 protein. Of 350,000 to 400,000 distinct CDR3 sequences listed, roughly 14% are singletons. The sequence derives from a man younger than 35 who had mild COVID-19 (a few samples of this study predate the infection). Cell type and time point are not known. The chain links TRBV19 to TRBJ1-3, with TRBD1 matching 7 bases. Sample: PBMCs or a T cell subset sorted from them (not recorded which). The CDR3 nucleotides read TGTGCCAGTAGAGACAGGGCAGCATCTGGAAACACCATATATTTT. It is translated as CASRDRAASGNTIYF.